This TCR beta chain was found in a study of CD8 T cells in ankylosing spondylitis. Study-wide findings and caveats: Blood of patients with ankylosing spondylitis appeared to be characterized by a TCR beta motif of about 8 highly homologous variants. Matched ankylosing spondylitis synovial fluid reportedly showed significant enrichment of disease-linked clones. Clones that were linked to disease were CD8+ and were relatively rare in peripheral blood.

By quantitative 5'-RACE with molecular barcodes, the TCR beta libraries were made. TCRdb redid the calling of the 5' RACE reads with MiXCR, one entry per CDR3 protein. In the table there are hundreds of thousands of distinct CDR3 sequences, over 9.5% of which are singletons. Germline assignment: CDR1 SGHTA and CDR2 FQGNSA. The J segment lost 3 bases and the V segment lost 0 bases, leaving 5 bases of the junction unmatched. The CDR3 is 15 amino acids. The sample holds many counts of this clonotype. Its antigen is as yet unknown. The chain links TRBV7-2 to TRBJ2-7; 7 bases match TRBD1. The receptor was isolated from a male donor with ankylosing spondylitis or in good health (not recorded which). Sequencing used blood, either unsorted or a sorted T cell fraction (not recorded which). CDR3 loop: CASSLAWGQYYEQYF. The CDR3 DNA reads TGTGCCAGCAGCTTAGCATGGGGACAGTACTACGAGCAGTACTTC.